This T cell receptor beta chain originates from a study of naive and memory T cell subsets. Two oligonucleotides, mixed equimolar, formed the beta constant-region primer covering TRBC1 and TRBC2. Ligated cDNA was amplified by four rounds of PCR with nested alpha and beta constant-region primers and SP2. TCRdb ran MiXCR on the UMI-ligation and nested PCR reads and lists one entry per CDR3 protein. Counted here are roughly 99,000 distinct CDR3 sequences, around 10% occurring once; the ten biggest clones make up 0.13%. In germline, CDR1 is SGHTA, CDR2 FQGNSA. Trimming took 5 bases from V and 7 from J; bases not matched to a gene: 8. The CDR3 length is 15 residues. Notes on the study in general: Naive repertoires, especially CD8, held a few larger clonotypes, possibly memory cells re-expressing CD45RA.

This clonotype was seen a handful of times. Its antigen is not identified. The chain couples TRBV7-2 to TRBJ2-1; 10 nucleotides agree with TRBD2. The sequenced sample consisted of naive CD4+ T cells from blood. The sequence came from a human donor in good health. The CDR3 coding sequence is TGTGCCAGCAGCCTTAGCGGGGGGATTAGAAATGAGCAGTTCTTC. Protein sequence: CASSLSGGIRNEQFF. Full variable domain (outside the CDR3, taken from reference TRBV7-2 and TRBJ2-1): GAGVSQSPSNKVTEKGKDVELRCDPISGHTALYWYRQSLGQGLEFLIYFQGNSAPDKSGLPSDRFSAERTGGSVSTLTIQRTQQEDSAVYLCASSLSGGIRNEQFFGPGTRLTVL.